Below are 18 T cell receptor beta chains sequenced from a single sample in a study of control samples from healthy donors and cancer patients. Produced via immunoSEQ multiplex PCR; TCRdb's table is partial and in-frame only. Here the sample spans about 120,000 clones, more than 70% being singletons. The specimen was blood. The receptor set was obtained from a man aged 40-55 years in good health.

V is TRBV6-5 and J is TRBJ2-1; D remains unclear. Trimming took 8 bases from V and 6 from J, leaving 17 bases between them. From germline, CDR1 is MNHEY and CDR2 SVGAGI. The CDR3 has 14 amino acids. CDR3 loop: CASVLRASGNEQFF. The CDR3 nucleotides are TGTGCCAGCGTTCTTAGGGCATCGGGCAATGAGCAGTTCTTC.

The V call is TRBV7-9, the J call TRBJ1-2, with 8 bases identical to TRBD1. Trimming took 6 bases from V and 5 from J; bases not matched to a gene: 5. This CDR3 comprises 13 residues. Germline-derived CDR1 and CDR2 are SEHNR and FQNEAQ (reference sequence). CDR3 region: CASSWDRRYGYTF. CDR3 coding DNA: TGTGCCAGCAGTTGGGACAGGCGGTATGGCTACACCTTC.

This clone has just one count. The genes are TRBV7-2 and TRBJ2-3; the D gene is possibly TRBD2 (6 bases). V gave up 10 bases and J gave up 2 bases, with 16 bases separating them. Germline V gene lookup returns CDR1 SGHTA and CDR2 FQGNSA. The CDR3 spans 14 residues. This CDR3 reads CATLRTTVTDTQYF. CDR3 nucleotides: TGTGCCACCCTCCGGACTACCGTCACAGATACGCAGTATTTT.

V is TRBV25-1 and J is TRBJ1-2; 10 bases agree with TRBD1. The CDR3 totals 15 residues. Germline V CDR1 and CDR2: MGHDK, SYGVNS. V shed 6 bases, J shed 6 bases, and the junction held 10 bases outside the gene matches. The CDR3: CASRLSGTGVHGYTF. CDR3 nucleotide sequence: TGTGCCAGCAGACTATCCGGGACAGGGGTCCATGGCTACACCTTC.

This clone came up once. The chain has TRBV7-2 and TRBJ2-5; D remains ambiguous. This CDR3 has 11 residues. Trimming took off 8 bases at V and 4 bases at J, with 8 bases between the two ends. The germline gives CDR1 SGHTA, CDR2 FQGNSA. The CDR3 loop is CASAAGETQYF. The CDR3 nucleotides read TGTGCCAGCGCAGCAGGAGAGACCCAGTACTTC.

The CDR3 protein is CASSRDRAYGYTF. The CDR3 region has the DNA TGTGCCAGCAGCCGCGACAGGGCCTATGGCTACACCTTC. V is TRBV6-5 and J is TRBJ1-2; 7 nucleotides match TRBD1. V trimming: 6 bases; J trimming: 4 bases; junction bases outside the gene matches: 5. Germline-derived CDR1 and CDR2 are MNHEY and SVGAGI. This CDR3 is built from 13 residues.

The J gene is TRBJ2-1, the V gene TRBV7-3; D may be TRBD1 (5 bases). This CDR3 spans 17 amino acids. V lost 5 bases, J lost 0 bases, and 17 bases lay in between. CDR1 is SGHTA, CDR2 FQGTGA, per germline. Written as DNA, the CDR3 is TGTGCCAGCAGCCCCTCTAATCAGGGTAACTCCTACAATGAGCAGTTCTTC. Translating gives CASSPSNQGNSYNEQFF.

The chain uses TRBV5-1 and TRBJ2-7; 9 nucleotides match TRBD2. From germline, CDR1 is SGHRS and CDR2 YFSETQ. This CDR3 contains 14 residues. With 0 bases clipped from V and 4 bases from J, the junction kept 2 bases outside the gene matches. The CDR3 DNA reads TGCGCCAGCAGCTTGGTTAGCGGGGGTTACGAGCAGTACTTC. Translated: CASSLVSGGYEQYF. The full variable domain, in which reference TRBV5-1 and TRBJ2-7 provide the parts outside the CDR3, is KAGVTQTPRYLIKTRGQQVTLSCSPISGHRSVSWYQQTPGQGLQFLFEYFSETQRNKGNFPGRFSGRQFSNSRSEMNVSTLELGDSALYLCASSLVSGGYEQYFGPGTRLTVT.

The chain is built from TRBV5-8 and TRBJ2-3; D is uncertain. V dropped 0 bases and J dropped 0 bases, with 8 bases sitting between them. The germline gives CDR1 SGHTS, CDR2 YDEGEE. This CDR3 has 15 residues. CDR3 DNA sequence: TGTGCCAGCAGCTTGGTGGGCGCTAGCACAGATACGCAGTATTTT. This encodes CASSLVGASTDTQYF.

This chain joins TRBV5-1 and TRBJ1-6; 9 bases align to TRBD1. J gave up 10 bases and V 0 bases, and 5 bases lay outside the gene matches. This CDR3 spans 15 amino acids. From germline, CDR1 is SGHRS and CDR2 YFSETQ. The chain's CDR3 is CASSLETGGYSPLHF. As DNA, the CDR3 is TGCGCCAGCAGCTTGGAGACAGGGGGTTACTCACCCCTCCACTTT.

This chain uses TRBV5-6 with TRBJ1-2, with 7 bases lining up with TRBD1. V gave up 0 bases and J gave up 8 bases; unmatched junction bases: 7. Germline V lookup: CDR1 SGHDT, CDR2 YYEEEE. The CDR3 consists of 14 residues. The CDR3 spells CASSLVQGKKGYTF. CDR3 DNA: TGTGCCAGCAGCTTGGTACAGGGGAAGAAAGGCTACACCTTC.

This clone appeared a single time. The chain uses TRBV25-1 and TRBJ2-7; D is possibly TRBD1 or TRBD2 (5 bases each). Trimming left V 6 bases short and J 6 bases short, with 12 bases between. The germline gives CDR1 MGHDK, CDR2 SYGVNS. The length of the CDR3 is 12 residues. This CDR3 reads CASSGTIFEQYF. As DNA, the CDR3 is TGTGCCAGCAGCGGGACGATCTTCGAGCAGTACTTC.

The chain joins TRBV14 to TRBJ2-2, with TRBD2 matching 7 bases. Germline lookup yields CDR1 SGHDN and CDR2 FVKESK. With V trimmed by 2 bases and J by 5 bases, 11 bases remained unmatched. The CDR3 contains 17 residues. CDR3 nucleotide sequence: TGTGCCAGCAGCCAATTTCCAGCGGGGCGGCCTACCGGGGAGCTGTTTTTT. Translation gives CASSQFPAGRPTGELFF.

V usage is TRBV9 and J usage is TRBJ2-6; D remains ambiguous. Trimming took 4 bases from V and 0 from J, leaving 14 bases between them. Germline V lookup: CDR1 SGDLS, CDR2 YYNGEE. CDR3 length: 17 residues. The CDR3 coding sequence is TGTGCCAGCAGCTCCGTAATCGGTCCCTCTGGGGCCAACGTCCTGACTTTC. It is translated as CASSSVIGPSGANVLTF.

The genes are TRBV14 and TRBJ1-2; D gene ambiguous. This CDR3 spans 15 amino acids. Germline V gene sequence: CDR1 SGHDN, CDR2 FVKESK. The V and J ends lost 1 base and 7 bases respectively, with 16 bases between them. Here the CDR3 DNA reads TGTGCCAGCAGCCAAGTGGCCCACCCTTGGGGTGGCTACACCTTC. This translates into CASSQVAHPWGGYTF.

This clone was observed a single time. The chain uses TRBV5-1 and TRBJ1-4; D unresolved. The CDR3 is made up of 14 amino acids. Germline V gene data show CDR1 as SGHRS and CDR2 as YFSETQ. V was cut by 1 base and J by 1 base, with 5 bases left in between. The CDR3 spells CASSLYGTNEKLFF. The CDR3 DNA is TGCGCCAGCAGCTTGTATGGAACTAATGAAAAACTGTTTTTT. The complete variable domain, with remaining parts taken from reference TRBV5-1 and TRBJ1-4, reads KAGVTQTPRYLIKTRGQQVTLSCSPISGHRSVSWYQQTPGQGLQFLFEYFSETQRNKGNFPGRFSGRQFSNSRSEMNVSTLELGDSALYLCASSLYGTNEKLFFGSGTQLSVL.

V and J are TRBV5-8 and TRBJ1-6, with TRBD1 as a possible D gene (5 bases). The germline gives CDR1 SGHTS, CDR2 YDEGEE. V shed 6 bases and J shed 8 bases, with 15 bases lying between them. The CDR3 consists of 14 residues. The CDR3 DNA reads TGTGCCAGCATCCGATGGGGGTTAGATTCACCCCTCCACTTT. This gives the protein CASIRWGLDSPLHF.

The CDR3 coding sequence is TGTGCCAGCAGCTCGACGGAGAACAATCAGCCCCAGCATTTT. Protein sequence: CASSSTENNQPQHF. The J gene is TRBJ1-5, the V gene TRBV7-3; D gene unclear. Trimming took off 4 bases at V and 3 bases at J, with 10 bases between the two ends. CDR3 length: 14 residues. Germline V gives CDR1 SGHTA, CDR2 FQGTGA.